This TCR beta chain originates from a study of blood T cell repertoires in COVID-19. Across the whole study: Some COVID-19 samples were acute and others convalescent; all came from the United States, Italy and Spain. From T cells, B-cell-depleted T cells, or PBMCs came the material, which was cDNA or gDNA.

V trimming: 2 bases; J trimming: 3 bases; junction bases outside the gene matches: 17. CDR1 is SGHRS and CDR2 is YFSETQ in the germline V gene. This CDR3 is built from 19 residues. In the original processing: It was from reference gene primer amplification that nucleated cell counts were estimated. Assay: immunoSEQ multiplex PCR; the TCRdb copy retains only in-frame clones and omits some. V and J calls and clone size are copied from that table; D and trimming were computed from the DNA. Of around 220,000 clones in the sample, approximately 86% were seen once. The V and J genes are TRBV5-1 and TRBJ2-3, with 8 nucleotides matching TRBD1. The TCR sequence derives from an elderly woman with active or convalescent COVID-19. The sample was peripheral blood. The CDR3 nucleotides are TGCGCCAGCAGCTTTCTGGGGCAGGGGGCTTTTTGGAAAACAGATACGCAGTATTTT. Residues: CASSFLGQGAFWKTDTQYF.